This T cell receptor (beta chain) was sequenced during a study of blood T cell repertoires in COVID-19. For the study at large: PBMCs, B-cell-depleted T cells, or T cells provided the cDNA or gDNA that made up the material.

Per the original methods: Estimation of nucleated cell counts relied on the amplification of reference gene primers. Profiling relied on immunoSEQ multiplex PCR, and the TCRdb table lists in-frame clones only, not all of them. From that table come the V and J calls and clone size; the DNA was used to work out D and trimming. The sample records 150,000 to 200,000 clones, about 89% being singletons. J was trimmed by 7 bases and V by 0 bases; bases with no gene match: 7. CDR3 length: 16 amino acids. Germline CDR1 and CDR2: MGHRA and YSYEKL. This clonotype was sampled from a man aged 35 to 55 with active or convalescent COVID-19. The V call is TRBV4-1, the J call TRBJ1-5; 9 bases are a match to TRBD1. The sample consisted of peripheral blood. The CDR3 DNA is TGCGCCAGCAGCCAAGATGGGACAGGGTGGTCCCAGCCCCAGCATTTT. The encoded protein is CASSQDGTGWSQPQHF.